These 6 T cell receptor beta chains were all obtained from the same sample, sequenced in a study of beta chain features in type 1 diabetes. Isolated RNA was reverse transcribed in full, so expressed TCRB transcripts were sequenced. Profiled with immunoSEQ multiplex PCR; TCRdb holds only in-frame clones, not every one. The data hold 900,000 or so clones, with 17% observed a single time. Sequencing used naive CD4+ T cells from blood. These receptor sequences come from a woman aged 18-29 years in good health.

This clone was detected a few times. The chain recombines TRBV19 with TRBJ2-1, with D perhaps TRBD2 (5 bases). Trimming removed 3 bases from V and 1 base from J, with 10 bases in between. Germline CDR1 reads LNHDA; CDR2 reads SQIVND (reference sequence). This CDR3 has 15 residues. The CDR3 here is CASSIQRMSYNEQFF. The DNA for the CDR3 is TGTGCCAGTAGTATTCAGCGGATGTCCTACAATGAGCAGTTCTTC.

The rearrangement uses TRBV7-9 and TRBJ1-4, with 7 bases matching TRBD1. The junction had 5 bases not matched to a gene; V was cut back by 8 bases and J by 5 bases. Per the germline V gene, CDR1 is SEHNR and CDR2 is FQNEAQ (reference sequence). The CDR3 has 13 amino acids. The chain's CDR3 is CASSNRGNEKLFF. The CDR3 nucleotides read TGTGCCAGCTCTAACAGGGGAAATGAAAAACTGTTTTTT.

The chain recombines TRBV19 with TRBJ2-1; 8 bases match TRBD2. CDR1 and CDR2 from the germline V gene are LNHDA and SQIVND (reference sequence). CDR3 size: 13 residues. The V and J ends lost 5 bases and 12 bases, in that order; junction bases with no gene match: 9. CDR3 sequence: CASSERTSRGQFF. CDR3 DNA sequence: TGTGCCAGTAGTGAAAGGACTAGCAGGGGGCAGTTCTTC.

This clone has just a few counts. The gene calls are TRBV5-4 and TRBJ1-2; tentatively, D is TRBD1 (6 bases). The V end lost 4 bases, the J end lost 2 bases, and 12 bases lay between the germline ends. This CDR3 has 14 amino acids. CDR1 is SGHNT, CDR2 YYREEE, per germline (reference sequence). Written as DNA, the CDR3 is TGTGCCAGCAGCGAAGACAGGAAAAACTATGGCTACACCTTC. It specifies CASSEDRKNYGYTF.

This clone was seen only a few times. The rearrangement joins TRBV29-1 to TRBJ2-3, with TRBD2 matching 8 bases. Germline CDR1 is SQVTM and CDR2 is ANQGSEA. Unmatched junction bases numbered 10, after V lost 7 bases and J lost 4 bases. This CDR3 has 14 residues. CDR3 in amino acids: CSASIAGFSDTQYF. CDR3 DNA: TGCAGCGCCAGCATAGCGGGATTCTCAGATACGCAGTATTTT.

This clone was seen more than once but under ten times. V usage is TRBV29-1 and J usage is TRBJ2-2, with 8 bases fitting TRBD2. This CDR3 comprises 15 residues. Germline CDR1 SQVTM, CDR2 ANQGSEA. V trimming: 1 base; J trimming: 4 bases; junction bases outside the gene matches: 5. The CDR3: CSVEAGGPGTGELFF. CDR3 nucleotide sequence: TGCAGCGTTGAAGCGGGAGGGCCGGGCACCGGGGAGCTGTTTTTT.